This T cell receptor (beta chain) emerged from a study of cytomegalovirus exposure and HLA in healthy donors. General study results and limits: Most subjects had HLA-A and HLA-B alleles reportedly predicted accurately by TCR beta sequences. Earlier analysis found most TCR beta V segments productive about 90% or about 30% of the time. Trimming of TCR beta V- and J-genes showed a link, identified in a later analysis, to a missense DCLRE1C variant.

Deletions cut 1 base from V and 9 bases from J, with 4 bases between. The germline CDR1 and CDR2 sequences are MNHEY and SMNVEV (reference sequence). The CDR3 covers 11 residues. PCR amplification relied on 60 Vbeta primers (plus 13 Jbeta primers). Generated by immunoSEQ multiplex PCR, the TCRdb table keeps only in-frame clones and is missing some. The table shows 140,000 to 150,000 clones, with 65% to 85% occurring only once. Worth noting for this clone: The antigen remains undetermined.

Healthy bone marrow donors made up the donor group. V gene TRBV27 combines with J gene TRBJ1-5; no clear D. Material: PBMCs. This clonotype was sampled from a middle-aged woman in good health and CMV-seropositive. The CDR3 DNA reads as TGTGCCAGCAGTTTATGTCTGCCCCAGCATTTT. This encodes CASSLCLPQHF.